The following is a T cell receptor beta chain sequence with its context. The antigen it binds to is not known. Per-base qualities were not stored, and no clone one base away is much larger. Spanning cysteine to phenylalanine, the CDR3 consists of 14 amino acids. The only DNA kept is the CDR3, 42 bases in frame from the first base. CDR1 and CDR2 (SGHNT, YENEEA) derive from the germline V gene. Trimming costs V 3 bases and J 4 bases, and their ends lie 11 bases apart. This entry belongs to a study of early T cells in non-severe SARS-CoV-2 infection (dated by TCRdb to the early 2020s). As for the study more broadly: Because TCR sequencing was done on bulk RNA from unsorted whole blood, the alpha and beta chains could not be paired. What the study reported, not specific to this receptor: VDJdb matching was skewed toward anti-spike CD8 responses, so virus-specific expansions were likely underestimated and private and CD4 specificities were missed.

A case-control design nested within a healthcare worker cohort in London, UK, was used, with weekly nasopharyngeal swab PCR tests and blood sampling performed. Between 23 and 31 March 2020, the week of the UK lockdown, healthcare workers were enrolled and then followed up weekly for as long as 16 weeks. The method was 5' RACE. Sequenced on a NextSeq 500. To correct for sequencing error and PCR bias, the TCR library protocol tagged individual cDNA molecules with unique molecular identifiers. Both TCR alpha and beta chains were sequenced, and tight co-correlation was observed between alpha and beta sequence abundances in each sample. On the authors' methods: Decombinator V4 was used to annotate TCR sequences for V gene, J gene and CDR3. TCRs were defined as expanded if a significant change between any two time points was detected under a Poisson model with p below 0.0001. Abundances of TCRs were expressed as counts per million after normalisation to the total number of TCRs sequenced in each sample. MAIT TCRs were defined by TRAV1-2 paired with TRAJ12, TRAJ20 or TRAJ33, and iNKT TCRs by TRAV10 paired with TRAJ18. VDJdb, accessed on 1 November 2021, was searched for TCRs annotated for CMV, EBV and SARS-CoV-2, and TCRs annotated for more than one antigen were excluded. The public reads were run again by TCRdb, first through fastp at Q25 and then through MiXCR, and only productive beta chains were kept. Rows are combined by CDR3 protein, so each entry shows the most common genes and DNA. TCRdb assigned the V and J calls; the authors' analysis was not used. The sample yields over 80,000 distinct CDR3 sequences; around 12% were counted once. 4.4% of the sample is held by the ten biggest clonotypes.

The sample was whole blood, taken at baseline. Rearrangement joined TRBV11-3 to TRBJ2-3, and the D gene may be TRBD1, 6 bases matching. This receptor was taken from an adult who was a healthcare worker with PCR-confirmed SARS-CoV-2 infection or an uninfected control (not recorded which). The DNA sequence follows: TGTGCCAGCAGCTTCACAGGGAGACCAGATACGCAGTATTTT. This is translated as CASSFTGRPDTQYF.